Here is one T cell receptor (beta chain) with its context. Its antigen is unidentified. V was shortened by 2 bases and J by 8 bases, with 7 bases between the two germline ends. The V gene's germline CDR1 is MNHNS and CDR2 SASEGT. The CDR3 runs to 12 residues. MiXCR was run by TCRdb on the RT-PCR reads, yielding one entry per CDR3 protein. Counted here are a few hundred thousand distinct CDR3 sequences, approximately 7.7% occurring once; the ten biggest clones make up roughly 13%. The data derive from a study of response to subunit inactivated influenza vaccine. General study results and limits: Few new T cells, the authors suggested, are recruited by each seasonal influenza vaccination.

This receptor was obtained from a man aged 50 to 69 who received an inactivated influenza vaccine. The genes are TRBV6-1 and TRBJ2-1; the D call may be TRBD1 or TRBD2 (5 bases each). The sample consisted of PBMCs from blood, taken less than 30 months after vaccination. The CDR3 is CASSERGHEQFF. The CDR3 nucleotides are TGTGCCAGCAGTGAAAGGGGACATGAGCAGTTCTTC.